This T cell receptor beta chain came from a study of OX40 agonist ivuxolimab in advanced cancers. For context, the study as a whole: The costimulatory receptor OX40 (CD134) was targeted by ivuxolimab, a fully human IgG2 agonistic monoclonal antibody. Intravenous ivuxolimab was administered to patients every 2 weeks at six dose levels: 0.01, 0.1, 0.3, 1.5, 3 and 10 mg/kg. Of the approximately 53 patients in dose escalation, about 20 had hepatocellular carcinoma, approximately 15 had melanoma, 9 had renal cell carcinoma and 9 had head and neck cancer. A male proportion of approximately 83% and a mean age of roughly 55 years, ranging from 23 to 79, were recorded for the dose-escalation cohort. Patients were allowed to have had prior anti-PD-1, anti-PD-L1 or anti-CTLA-4 therapy, and 40% to 45% of the dose-escalation patients had been treated with checkpoint inhibitors. Partial responses were achieved by three dose-escalation patients, of whom one had hepatocellular carcinoma and two had cutaneous melanoma. The purpose of peripheral TCRbeta sequencing was to test whether ivuxolimab changed TCR sequence diversity and led to clonal T-cell expansion. The paper covers the monotherapy dose-escalation part of the phase I ivuxolimab trial, which included N ≈ 54 patients. The study at large found these results: After ivuxolimab, expanded clones were on average more numerous among CD8+ T cells than among CD4+ T cells. Low levels of normalized T-cell clonal expansion were also seen in some nonresponding patients. The antigen specificity of the peripheral T cells that underwent clonal expansion was not determined. At doses from 0.1 to 3.0 mg/kg, clonal expansion was seen in both CD4+ and CD8+ blood T cells between baseline and week 6. In partial responders in the 0.1-3.0 mg/kg groups, normalized peripheral clonal expansion was found to be among the lowest, especially among CD8+ T cells.

According to the germline V gene, CDR1 reads MGHRA and CDR2 reads YSYEKL. The germline V end is reduced by 0 bases and the J end by 3 bases; junction bases left unmatched: 11. Including the terminal cysteine and phenylalanine, the CDR3 comprises 17 residues. The read is trimmed to its CDR3 DNA, 51 bases read in frame from base 1. A note on this clone: The antigen this receptor binds is unknown. There are no base qualities to consult, and no much larger clone falls within one base.

The trial excluded patients who had a history of autoimmune disease or who were on systemic immunosuppression. Peripheral blood for TCR sequencing was drawn from every dose cohort at baseline, at cycle 4 day 1 and at cycle 7 day 1. Samples came from an open-label, multicenter, first-in-human phase I dose-escalation trial of ivuxolimab. Adults with locally advanced or metastatic melanoma, renal cell, hepatocellular, or head and neck squamous cell carcinoma were enrolled in the trial. CD4+ and CD8+ T cells were sorted separately from peripheral blood before TCR sequencing. For sequencing of the TCRbeta CDR3 region, genomic DNA was extracted from the sorted cells. The immunoSEQ Assay was used to sequence the TCRbeta CDR3 regions. Drawn from immuneACCESS, this table holds only the in-frame rearrangements with V and J called that TCRdb kept. Clones are partly lost; checked studies trace under half to an unresolved V gene and leave the rest unexplained. This sample comprises approximately 50,000 clones, nearly 80% of them detected only once. Roughly 3.9% of the sample lies in the top ten.

The sequences come from CD4+ or CD8+ T cells sorted from blood, collected in a trial of the OX40 agonist ivuxolimab. This clonotype was obtained from an adult with an advanced solid tumor such as melanoma, head and neck, liver or kidney cancer. The rearrangement combines TRBV4-1 with TRBJ2-7, with 7 bases matching TRBD1. The CDR3 reads as follows: CASSQDPRQGDHYEQYF. The nucleotides are TGCGCCAGCAGCCAAGACCCCCGACAGGGCGACCACTACGAGCAGTACTTC.